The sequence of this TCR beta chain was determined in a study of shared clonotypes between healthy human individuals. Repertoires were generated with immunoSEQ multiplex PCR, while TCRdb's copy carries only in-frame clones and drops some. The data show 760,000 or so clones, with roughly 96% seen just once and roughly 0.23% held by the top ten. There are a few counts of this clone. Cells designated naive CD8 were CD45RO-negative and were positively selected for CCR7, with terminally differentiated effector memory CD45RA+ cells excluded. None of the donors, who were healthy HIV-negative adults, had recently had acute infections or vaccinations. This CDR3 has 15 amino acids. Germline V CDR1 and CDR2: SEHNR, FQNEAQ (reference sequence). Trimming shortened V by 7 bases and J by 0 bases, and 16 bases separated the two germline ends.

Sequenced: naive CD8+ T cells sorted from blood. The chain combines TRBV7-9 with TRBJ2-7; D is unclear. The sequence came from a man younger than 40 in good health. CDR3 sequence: CASNPQTPGSYEQYF. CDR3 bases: TGTGCCAGCAACCCACAGACTCCAGGCTCCTACGAGCAGTACTTC.